This TCR beta chain is from a study of T cells after yellow fever vaccination (dated by TCRdb to the late 2010s). About the full investigation: The SMART-Seq v4 Ultra Low Input RNA kit was used to prepare libraries from fractions with low cell numbers. To follow T-cell clones before and after primary and booster YFV17D yellow fever vaccination, bulk TCR alpha and beta repertoires were sequenced over time. Two healthy male donors, one aged 18 to 30 and one aged 30 to 40 years, made up the cohort. Bulk PBMC replicates and cell subsets were isolated from blood drawn at multiple timepoints before and after both primary and secondary immunization.

Sequencing took place on an Illumina NovaSeq 6000. TCR cDNA was synthesized by 5'RACE template switching, which introduced a universal primer site and unique molecular identifiers. cDNA synthesis was primed from both the TCR alpha and TCR beta constant segments. Two PCR steps were used to amplify libraries, with sample barcodes and sequencing adapters being added in the second step. Sequencing of libraries was done on Illumina HiSeq 2500 (2x100 bp) or NovaSeq (2x150 bp). On the study's bioinformatics: Demultiplexing of reads and collapsing into UMI consensus sequences were performed with MIGEC, and V(D)J alignment was carried out with MiXCR. Vaccine-responding clonotypes were defined with edgeR using replicate PBMC samples, requiring FDR below 0.01 and a log2 fold change above 5 up to day 15. Each bulk clonotype was labeled CD4 or CD8 based on which sequenced repertoire, CD4 or CD8, contained the clonotype at higher abundance. TCRdb reprocessing: public reads trimmed at Q25 with fastp, clones called with MiXCR, in-frame beta chains kept. Entries that share a CDR3 protein sequence are merged under the most common genes and DNA. The authors' filters were not applied to this entry. This sample gives a few hundred thousand distinct CDR3 sequences in total; approximately 4.2% of them show up just once. The biggest ten clones account for about 24% of the sample.

The study at large found these results: Because only a couple of donors were included in the study, the extent to which the findings can be generalized is limited. Most clones expanded after primary vaccination (around 97% of CD4 and roughly 91% of CD8) were re-detected after the booster, suggesting that broad memory maintenance occurred. A small share of clonotypes occurred in both CD4 and CD8 compartments, likely arising from convergent recombination. Computational filtering was required because FACS-sorted repertoires could contain abundant contaminating clonotypes from the bulk population. Compared with the primary T-cell response, the secondary T-cell response was faster but weaker, reaching its peak on day 5 rather than on day 15.

V is clipped by 6 bases and J by 0 bases, and the sequence between their germline boundaries is 12 bases long. The CDR1 and CDR2 encoded by the germline V gene (reference sequence) are SEHNR and FQNEAQ. The CDR3 contains 14 residues, cysteine and phenylalanine counted. Only CDR3 DNA remains: 42 bases, in frame from the first base. This clonotype was seen ten or more times. Its antigen target is currently unknown. The record has no base qualities; no much larger clone is one base away. The intended sense of this specimen's treatment or condition label: live attenuated yellow fever vaccine strain. At each blood-draw timepoint, two biological replicates of bulk PBMCs were collected. PBMCs were isolated from peripheral blood using a standard Ficoll-Paque protocol. RNA was extracted with TriZol from bulk PBMCs, CD4 and CD8 fractions, and dextramer-positive and dextramer-negative fractions.

The TCR comes from a young man who received the YFV17D yellow fever vaccine. Sequenced here: PBMCs, sampled 5 days after the yellow fever booster vaccination. Rearrangement joined TRBV7-9 to TRBJ2-7; no D gene is confidently identified. CDR3 sequence: CASSSTGPSYEQYF. The nucleotide sequence reads TGTGCCAGCAGTTCTACCGGACCCTCCTACGAGCAGTACTTC.